What follows is one T cell receptor beta chain and its context. Per the study methods: After removing out-of-frame reads, 2.3 million or so distinct TCRbeta sequences remained. Method: immunoSEQ multiplex PCR; TCRdb's copy keeps in-frame clones and lacks some. The V and J calls and clone size were taken over from that table, and D and trimming were inferred from the DNA. The sample consists of tens of thousands of clones, about 79% of them appearing once. The sample originates from a study of memory CD4+ T cells and cytomegalovirus serostatus. There are 15 residues in the CDR3. CDR1 SGHRS and CDR2 YFSETQ come from the germline V gene. Single viable CD3+CD4+CD8-CD45RO+ cells were sorted as the memory CD4+ T cells.

The source is an adult in good health and CMV-seronegative. Material: memory CD4+ T cells from blood. The V gene is TRBV5-1, the J gene TRBJ2-5; TRBD1 agrees at 8 bases. The J call could be wrong; TRBJ2-7 is a better fit for the DNA end. The CDR3 region has the DNA TGCGCCAGCAGCTTGTATTCGACAGGGGACTACGAGCAGTACTTC. This sequence encodes CASSLYSTGDYEQYF.